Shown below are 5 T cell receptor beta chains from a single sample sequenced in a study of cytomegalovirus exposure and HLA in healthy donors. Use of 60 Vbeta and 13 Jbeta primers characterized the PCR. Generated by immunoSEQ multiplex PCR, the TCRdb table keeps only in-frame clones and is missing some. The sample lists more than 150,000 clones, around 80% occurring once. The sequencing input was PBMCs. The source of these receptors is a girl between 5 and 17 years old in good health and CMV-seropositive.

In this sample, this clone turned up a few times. This CDR3 reads CASSWGPNYEQYF. CDR3 in DNA: TGTGCCAGCAGCTGGGGCCCCAACTACGAGCAGTACTTC. The chain employs TRBV5-8 and TRBJ2-7; D might be TRBD1 (5 bases). Germline V lookup: CDR1 SGHTS, CDR2 YDEGEE. This CDR3 is 13 amino acids long. Trimming left V 3 bases short and J 3 bases short, with 10 bases between.

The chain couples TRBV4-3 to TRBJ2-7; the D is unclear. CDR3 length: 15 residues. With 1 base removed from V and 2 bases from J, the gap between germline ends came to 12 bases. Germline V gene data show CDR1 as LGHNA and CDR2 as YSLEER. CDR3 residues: CASSQGAAGTYEQYF. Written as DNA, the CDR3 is TGCGCCAGCAGCCAAGGGGCAGCAGGAACCTACGAGCAGTACTTC.

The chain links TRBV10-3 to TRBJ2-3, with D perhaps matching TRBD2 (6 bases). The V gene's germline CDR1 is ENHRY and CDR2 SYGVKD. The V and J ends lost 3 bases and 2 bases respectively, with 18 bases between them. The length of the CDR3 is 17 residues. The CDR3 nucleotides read TGTGCCATCAGTGACAATAGGGGACTTACCATCACAGATACGCAGTATTTT. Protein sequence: CAISDNRGLTITDTQYF.

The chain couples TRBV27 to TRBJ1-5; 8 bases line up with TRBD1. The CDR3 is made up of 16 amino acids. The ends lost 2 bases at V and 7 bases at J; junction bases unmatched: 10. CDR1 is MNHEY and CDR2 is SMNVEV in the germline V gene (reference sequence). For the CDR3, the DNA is TGTGCCAGCAGTTTACGGGACAGGTTAGGGGGACAGCCCCAGCATTTT. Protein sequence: CASSLRDRLGGQPQHF.

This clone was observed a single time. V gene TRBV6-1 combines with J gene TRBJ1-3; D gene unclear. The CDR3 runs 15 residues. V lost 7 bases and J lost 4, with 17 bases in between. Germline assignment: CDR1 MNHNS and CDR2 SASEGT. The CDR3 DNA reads TGTGCCAGCACCGGAGGGAGAGGGTCCGGAAACACCATATATTTT. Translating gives CASTGGRGSGNTIYF.